This T cell receptor beta chain was recorded in a study of early T cells in non-severe SARS-CoV-2 infection (dated by TCRdb to the early 2020s). For the study in its entirety: Because TCR sequencing was done on bulk RNA from unsorted whole blood, the alpha and beta chains could not be paired. Broad study findings and their caveats: VDJdb matching was skewed toward anti-spike CD8 responses and likely underestimated virus-specific expansions, missing private and CD4 specificities.

This clonotype was detected only a few times. It has no known antigen specificity. Base qualities are not provided; no much larger clone lies one nucleotide away. Reading from cysteine to phenylalanine, the CDR3 counts 12 amino acids. Of all the DNA, just the CDR3 is kept, 36 bases in frame from base 1. CDR1 SGHAT and CDR2 FQDESV are derived from the germline V gene (reference sequence). V is cut by 3 bases and J by 5 bases, and the space between the germline ends is 8 bases. A case-control design nested within a healthcare worker cohort in London, UK, was used, with weekly nasopharyngeal swab PCR tests and blood sampling performed. Between 23 and 31 March 2020, the week of the UK lockdown, healthcare workers were enrolled and then followed up weekly for as long as 16 weeks. Receptor amplification or capture employed 5' RACE. The run used a NextSeq 500. To correct for sequencing error and PCR bias, the TCR library protocol tagged individual cDNA molecules with unique molecular identifiers. TCR alpha and beta chains were both sequenced, and the abundances of alpha and beta sequences in each sample were closely correlated with each other. In the source study's methods: V gene, J gene and CDR3 annotation of TCR sequences was performed with Decombinator V4. Expanded TCRs were defined as changing significantly between any two time points under a Poisson model with p below 0.0001. TCR abundances were normalised to the total number of TCRs sequenced in each sample and reported as counts per million. TRAV1-2 paired with TRAJ12, TRAJ20 or TRAJ33 defined MAIT TCRs, while TRAV10 paired with TRAJ18 defined iNKT TCRs. VDJdb, accessed 1 November 2021, was searched for CMV, EBV and SARS-CoV-2 annotated TCRs, excluding TCRs annotated for multiple antigens. TCRdb passed the public sequencing reads through fastp at Q25 and MiXCR, retaining productive beta sequences. Duplicate CDR3 protein sequences are folded into a single record with the most common DNA and genes. The V and J calls, along with clone size, are taken from TCRdb and not from the paper's own processing. This sample lists about 58,000 distinct CDR3 sequences; roughly an eighth were detected once. Together, the top ten hold 9.5% to 10% of the sample.

The clonotype comes from an adult who was a healthcare worker with PCR-confirmed SARS-CoV-2 infection or an uninfected control (not recorded which). Sequenced input: whole blood. The chain uses TRBV11-1 and TRBJ2-7; no confident D gene assignment can be made. In nucleotide form, the sequence is TGTGCCAGCAGCTTTTTACTCGACGAGCAGTACTTC. Its translation is CASSFLLDEQYF.